This T cell receptor beta chain was sequenced during a study of CD8 T cells in ankylosing spondylitis. TCRdb processed the 5' RACE reads anew with MiXCR; each CDR3 protein has one entry. This sample carries 40,000 to 55,000 distinct CDR3 sequences, around 7.4% of them seen once, and the ten largest clones take around 8.5%. This clonotype has at least ten counts. Material for sequencing was blood, either unsorted or a sorted T cell fraction (not recorded which). This sequence originates from a female donor with ankylosing spondylitis or in good health (not recorded which).

The CDR3 protein is CASSYSGQASDTQYF. For the CDR3, the DNA is TGTGCCAGCAGTTACTCAGGACAGGCCTCAGATACGCAGTATTTT. The V gene is TRBV6-2 or TRBV6-3, the J gene TRBJ2-3, with 7 positions matching TRBD1. This CDR3 has 15 residues. Per the germline V gene, CDR1 is MNHEY and CDR2 is SVGEGT. V trimming: 0 bases; J trimming: 4 bases; junction bases outside the gene matches: 4.